The clone carrying this TCR beta chain came up many times. Its target is unknown. Time point of the sample: patch test 1, 2 weeks after DPC sensitization. The treatment is: therapeutic diphenylcyclopropenone sensitization with weekly scalp DPC. Germline loops: CDR1 MGHRA, CDR2 YSYEKL. Trimming stripped 3 bases from V and 1 base from J, with 15 bases between. CDR3 size: 16 residues. This sample is drawn from a study of human T cells and chemical hapten exposure. Whole-study findings and limits: Positively correlated with patch test score were the counts of PT1 expanded TCRs.

TCRdb ran MiXCR on the RACE reads and lists one entry per CDR3 protein. The sample yields some 120,000 distinct CDR3 sequences, about 12% seen once. The source was whole blood, collected in connection with sensitization to the hapten diphenylcyclopropenone (DPC). The sequence was collected from a woman aged 50 to 60 with alopecia areata. Some clones in this sample may be carry-over from other donors' samples. The rearrangement uses TRBV4-1 and TRBJ1-1, with a possible D match to TRBD1 (5 bases). CDR3 DNA: TGCGCCAGCAGCCAGATTTCTACAGGTCGGAACACTGAAGCTTTCTTT. This gives the protein CASSQISTGRNTEAFF.